The entry below describes one T cell receptor beta chain. Its specificity is unknown. The data were taken from a study of T cell repertoires in cytomegalovirus infection. At the level of the study: Used in the study were CMV epitopes, some recently identified and HLA-C-restricted, others well-studied and HLA-B-restricted. Signatures in public TCR beta sequences pointed to both CMV infection and matching HLA type.

The CDR3 totals 14 residues. The V and J ends lost 3 bases and 7 bases respectively, with 12 bases between them. One entry per CDR3 protein results from TCRdb running MiXCR on the reads. This sample has some 500,000 distinct CDR3 sequences, with under 45% found just once. General study results and limits: Based on cumulative public TCR beta family frequency, carriers of CMV plus the relevant HLA were identified. Dominating the ex vivo response were HLA-C-restricted CMV-specific TCR beta clonotypes.

Sample: cultured PBMCs, taken from culture after CMV antigen stimulation. This sequence was found in a human donor in good health (CMV status not recorded). Some clones in this sample may be carry-over from other donors' samples. The chain carries TRBV12-3 or TRBV12-4 and TRBJ2-2; no clear D gene. The CDR3 bases are TGTGCCAGCAGTTTGTCCGTGAAAGGCGGGGAGCTGTTTTTT. As protein: CASSLSVKGGELFF.